This T cell receptor (beta chain) was sequenced during a study of blood T cell repertoires in COVID-19. This clone was observed a few times. The CDR3 runs 15 residues. Germline V gene data show CDR1 as ENHRY and CDR2 as SYGVKD. The V and J ends lost 3 bases and 4 bases, in that order; junction bases with no gene match: 6. Produced via immunoSEQ multiplex PCR; TCRdb's table is partial and in-frame only. The table includes about 55,000 clones, around nine tenths detected once. This TCR derives from a man in his fifties or sixties with active COVID-19. Sequencing was carried out using peripheral blood. The rearrangement uses TRBV10-3 and TRBJ1-5, with 7 bases fitting TRBD1. The DNA of the CDR3 is TGTGCCATCAGTGAATTCGGGACAGCTAATCAGCCCCAGCATTTT. It specifies CAISEFGTANQPQHF.